The T cell receptor beta chain described here comes from a study of blood T cells in healthy people across ages. Whole-study findings and limits: Naive CD4+ cell counts and diversity both ran higher in long-lived than in aged donors.

This clonotype was counted ten times or more. No antigen is known for it. With a J-beta primer mix and a sample-barcoded 5' primer, a second PCR ran roughly 7 to 11 cycles. MiXCR, run by TCRdb on the 5' RACE reads, gives a single entry per CDR3 protein. The data show 710,000 or so distinct CDR3 sequences, 22% seen once. The donors, all healthy, were Caucasians living in Russia, aged about 6 to 90. V gave up 6 bases and J gave up 1 base; unmatched junction bases: 2. The germline V gene has CDR1 SGHRS and CDR2 YFSETQ. The CDR3 extends over 15 amino acids. The chain links TRBV5-1 to TRBJ2-3; 13 bases map to TRBD2. Sequencing used blood. This receptor was identified in an older man in good health. CDR3 coding DNA: TGCGCCAGCACCGGACTAGCGGGGGGCACAGATACGCAGTATTTT. Its protein product is CASTGLAGGTDTQYF.